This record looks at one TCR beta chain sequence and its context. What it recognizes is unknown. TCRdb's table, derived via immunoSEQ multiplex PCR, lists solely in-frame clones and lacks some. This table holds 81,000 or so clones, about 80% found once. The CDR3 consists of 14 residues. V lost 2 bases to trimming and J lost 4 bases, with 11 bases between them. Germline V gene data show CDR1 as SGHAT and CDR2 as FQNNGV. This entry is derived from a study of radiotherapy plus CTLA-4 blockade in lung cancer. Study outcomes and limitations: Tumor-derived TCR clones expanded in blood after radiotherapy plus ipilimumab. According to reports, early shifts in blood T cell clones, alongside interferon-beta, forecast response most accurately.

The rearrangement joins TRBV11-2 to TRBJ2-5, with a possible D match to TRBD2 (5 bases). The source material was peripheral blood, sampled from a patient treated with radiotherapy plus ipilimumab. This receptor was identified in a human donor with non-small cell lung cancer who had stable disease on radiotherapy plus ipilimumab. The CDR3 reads CASSLLRGGETQYF. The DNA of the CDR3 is TGTGCCAGCAGCTTATTACGGGGTGGAGAGACCCAGTACTTC.